Sequencing of this T cell receptor (beta chain) was carried out in a study of OX40 agonist ivuxolimab in advanced cancers. Some background on the complete study: The costimulatory receptor OX40 (CD134) was targeted by ivuxolimab, a fully human IgG2 agonistic monoclonal antibody. Partial responses occurred in three dose-escalation patients: two with cutaneous melanoma and one with hepatocellular carcinoma. Intravenous ivuxolimab was administered to patients every 2 weeks at six dose levels: 0.01, 0.1, 0.3, 1.5, 3 and 10 mg/kg. A male proportion of around 80% and a mean age of approximately 62 years, ranging from roughly 20 to 80, were recorded for the dose-escalation cohort. The paper describes the monotherapy dose-escalation part (N ≈ 51 patients) of the phase I trial of ivuxolimab. Among the approximately 50 dose-escalation patients, some 20 had hepatocellular carcinoma, 15 or so melanoma, 9 renal cell carcinoma and 9 head and neck cancer. Prior anti-PD-1, anti-PD-L1 or anti-CTLA-4 therapy was permitted, and approximately 40% of dose-escalation patients had received checkpoint inhibitors. Peripheral TCRbeta sequencing was intended to test whether TCR sequence diversity was altered and clonal T-cell expansion was caused by ivuxolimab.

Results and caveats for the whole study, not just this receptor: Low levels of normalized T-cell clonal expansion were also seen in some nonresponding patients. Antigen specificity was not determined for the clonally expanded peripheral T cells. At doses from 0.1 to 3.0 mg/kg, clonal expansion was seen in both CD4+ and CD8+ blood T cells between baseline and week 6. After ivuxolimab, more expanded clones were found on average in CD8+ T cells than in CD4+ T cells. In the 0.1-3.0 mg/kg groups, partial responders had among the lowest normalized peripheral clonal expansion, particularly in CD8+ T cells.

This clone was detected a few times. Its antigen is not yet known. Per-base qualities were not stored, and no clone one base away is much larger. The trial excluded patients who had a history of autoimmune disease or who were on systemic immunosuppression. Peripheral blood for TCR sequencing was drawn from every dose cohort at baseline, at cycle 4 day 1 and at cycle 7 day 1. Samples were obtained from an open-label, multicenter, first-in-human phase I dose-escalation trial of ivuxolimab. Adults with locally advanced or metastatic head and neck squamous cell, hepatocellular, melanoma or renal cell carcinoma were enrolled in the trial. Before TCR sequencing, CD4+ T cells and CD8+ T cells were sorted from peripheral blood as separate populations. Genomic DNA was extracted from sorted cells for sequencing of the TCRbeta CDR3 region. TCRbeta CDR3 regions were sequenced using the immunoSEQ Assay. Entries here come from immuneACCESS through TCRdb and include only in-frame sequences with V and J called. Some clones fail to appear in such tables; in the studies checked, an unresolved V gene covers under half of the shortfall, and the cause of the remainder is unknown. This sample is represented by approximately 60,000 clones; under 95% of them were singletons. Of the sample, 10% to 15% is held by the ten largest clones.

The receptor's source is an adult with an advanced solid tumor such as melanoma, head and neck, liver or kidney cancer. The source was CD4+ or CD8+ T cells sorted from blood, collected in a trial of the OX40 agonist ivuxolimab.

Here is the DNA: TGTGCCAGCAGATCTCCTCGCAACACCGGGGAGCTGTTTTTT. It is translated as CASRSPRNTGELFF. The V and J segments used are TRBV7-9 and TRBJ2-2; confidence is insufficient to name the D gene. CDR1 and CDR2, looked up from the germline V gene (reference sequence), are SEHNR and FQNEAQ. Reading from cysteine to phenylalanine, the CDR3 counts 14 amino acids. The retained sequence is limited to the CDR3, 42 bases, with the frame set at the first base. Trimming removed 6 bases from V and 2 bases from J, leaving 10 bases between the germline ends.